A single sample gave rise to the 16 T cell receptor beta chains below, sequenced in a study of human T cells and chemical hapten exposure. From the RACE reads, TCRdb called clonotypes with MiXCR, one entry per CDR3 protein. Here the sample spans tens of thousands of distinct CDR3 sequences, around 3.4% being singletons. Regarding time point: healthy volunteer bleed at 6 weeks. Unfractionated whole blood was the source of the extracted total RNA. Sample: whole blood. The receptors here all came from a human donor in good health. Some clones in this sample may be carry-over from other donors' samples.

This clonotype was detected ten times or more. The rearrangement joins TRBV18 to TRBJ2-3; 13 bases line up with TRBD2. The trim removed 6 bases at V and 5 bases at J, leaving 11 bases unmatched. The germline CDR1 and CDR2 sequences are KGHSH and LQKENI. The length of the CDR3 is 17 residues. In DNA, the CDR3 is TGTGCCAGCTCGCCGCGGACTAGCGGGAGTCTTTTAGATACGCAGTATTTT. It codes for CASSPRTSGSLLDTQYF.

This clonotype was counted at least ten times. The rearrangement joins TRBV5-5 to TRBJ2-7; possible D gene TRBD2, 7 bases. V was cut by 1 base and J by 2 bases, with 13 bases left in between. Germline V gene sequence: CDR1 SGHKS, CDR2 YYEKEE (reference sequence). This CDR3 comprises 15 residues. The CDR3 bases are TGTGCCAGCAGCTTGAGCGGGACACAAACCTACGAGCAGTACTTC. This sequence encodes CASSLSGTQTYEQYF.

This clonotype was found many times. The chain recombines TRBV4-1 with TRBJ1-1; D unclear. Germline V CDR1 and CDR2: MGHRA, YSYEKL. This CDR3 spans 15 amino acids. The V end was cut by 0 bases, the J end by 0 bases, with 8 bases between. CDR3 in amino acids: CASSQERPMNTEAFF. The CDR3 bases are TGCGCCAGCAGCCAAGAGAGGCCCATGAACACTGAAGCTTTCTTT.

This clonotype was detected ten times or more. The J gene is TRBJ2-5, the V gene TRBV7-9; D tentatively reads TRBD1 or TRBD2 (5 bases each). V lost 5 bases to trimming and J lost 7 bases, with 11 bases between them. The V gene's germline CDR1 is SEHNR and CDR2 FQNEAQ (reference sequence). The CDR3 consists of 12 residues. In DNA, the CDR3 is TGTGCCAGCAGCCTAGGGACCGCGACCCAGTACTTC. Residues: CASSLGTATQYF.

This clonotype was seen repeatedly, ten times or more. This chain uses TRBV4-1 with TRBJ2-7; TRBD2 matches at 10 bases. The CDR3 has 16 amino acids. Looked up from germline, CDR1 is MGHRA and CDR2 is YSYEKL. After removal of 4 bases from V and 4 bases from J, the junction contained 10 bases not matched to a gene. CDR3 protein: CASSLGHGLAVYEQYF. Here the CDR3 DNA reads TGCGCCAGCAGCCTCGGTCATGGACTAGCGGTATACGAGCAGTACTTC.

This clonotype was found many times. The rearrangement uses TRBV29-1 and TRBJ1-2; maybe TRBD1 (5 bases). There are 11 residues in the CDR3. From germline, CDR1 is SQVTM and CDR2 ANQGSEA. V lost 5 bases to trimming and J lost 8 bases, with 12 bases between them. The CDR3 sequence is CSVQGTQGYTF. For the CDR3, the DNA is TGCAGCGTTCAAGGGACCCAGGGCTACACCTTC.

The rearrangement links TRBV15 to TRBJ2-5; D is perhaps TRBD1 (5 bases). V dropped 1 base and J dropped 5 bases, with 14 bases sitting between them. There are 15 residues in the CDR3. In germline, CDR1 is LNHNV, CDR2 YYDKDF (reference sequence). The CDR3 loop reads CATSRGGSKGETQYF. The CDR3 DNA follows: TGTGCCACCAGCAGAGGAGGATCAAAGGGGGAGACCCAGTACTTC.

This clonotype was counted ten times or more. The J gene is TRBJ1-1, the V gene TRBV29-1; D may be TRBD1 (5 bases). Germline loops: CDR1 SQVTM, CDR2 ANQGSEA. V shed 2 bases and J shed 0 bases, with 10 bases lying between them. The CDR3 sequence is 14 residues long. The CDR3 region is CSVELQALNTEAFF. Written as DNA, the CDR3 is TGCAGCGTTGAACTACAGGCACTGAACACTGAAGCTTTCTTT.

In its sample, this clonotype was seen many times. CDR3 coding DNA: TGCGCCAGCAGCCAAGTTCTTGGGGGTCCAGGCGAGCAGTACTTC. Translating gives CASSQVLGGPGEQYF. V gene TRBV4-1 combines with J gene TRBJ2-7; D might be TRBD1 or TRBD2, each matching 5 bases. Germline-derived CDR1 and CDR2 are MGHRA and YSYEKL. The CDR3 extends over 15 amino acids. V dropped 1 base and J dropped 6 bases, with 16 bases sitting between them.

This clonotype was seen repeatedly, ten times or more. J is TRBJ2-1 and V is TRBV24-1; perhaps TRBD1 as D (6 bases). The germline gives CDR1 KGHDR, CDR2 SFDVKD. There are 16 residues in the CDR3. Trimming removed 0 bases at V and 6 bases at J, with 14 bases between. CDR3: CATSDLGRGAGNEQFF. CDR3 DNA sequence: TGTGCCACCAGTGATTTGGGCAGGGGAGCTGGCAATGAGCAGTTCTTC.

This sequence joins TRBV30 and TRBJ1-2, with D unresolved. The CDR3 covers 13 residues. Germline CDR1 GTSNPN, CDR2 SVGIG (reference sequence). Trimming took off 3 bases at V and 1 base at J, with 9 bases between the two ends. CDR3 amino acids: CAWRSGNNYGYTF. CDR3 sequence (DNA): TGTGCCTGGAGATCGGGGAATAACTATGGCTACACCTTC.

The chain joins TRBV7-2 to TRBJ1-5; D may be TRBD1 (5 bases). V lost 4 bases, J lost 7 bases, and 11 bases lay in between. Per germline, CDR1 SGHTA and CDR2 FQGNSA. This CDR3 spans 13 amino acids. The CDR3 is CASSSNRGQPQHF. The CDR3 DNA reads TGTGCCAGCAGCTCAAATAGGGGACAGCCCCAGCATTTT.

This chain links TRBV27 with TRBJ1-4; the D gene is possibly TRBD1 (5 bases). V dropped 3 bases and J dropped 7 bases, with 9 bases sitting between them. The length of the CDR3 is 13 residues. Germline CDR1 reads MNHEY; CDR2 reads SMNVEV (reference sequence). In DNA form, the CDR3 reads TGTGCCAGCAGTTTCAGGGCTCCTGAAAAACTGTTTTTT. Amino acids: CASSFRAPEKLFF.

At least ten counts were recorded for this clonotype. For the CDR3, the DNA is TGTGCCAGTCAGGTGCCCGGAAACACCATATATTTT. Amino acid sequence: CASQVPGNTIYF. The chain is built from TRBV28 and TRBJ1-3; D is uncertain. Trimming pared 9 bases from V and 4 bases from J, leaving 10 bases between. The CDR3 runs 12 residues. The germline V gene has CDR1 MDHEN and CDR2 SYDVKM.

This clonotype was recorded at least ten times. The chain combines TRBV28 with TRBJ2-3; D not certain. V was pared by 6 bases and J by 2 bases, with 12 bases between. The germline V gene encodes CDR1 MDHEN and CDR2 SYDVKM. The CDR3 extends over 14 amino acids. In DNA form, the CDR3 reads TGTGCCAGCAGCCGGAGCCGGTACACAGATACGCAGTATTTT. This translates into CASSRSRYTDTQYF.

This clonotype was detected ten times or more. The V gene is TRBV12-3 or TRBV12-4, the J gene TRBJ1-6; D is uncertain. V was pared by 6 bases and J by 2 bases, with 14 bases between. There are 16 residues in the CDR3. CDR3 residues: CASRARVQAYNSPLHF. The CDR3 region has the DNA TGTGCCAGCAGGGCCCGGGTCCAGGCCTATAATTCACCCCTCCACTTT.